The rows below give T cell receptor beta chains drawn from one sample of a study of T cells after yellow fever vaccination. TCRdb used MiXCR to reprocess the 5' RACE reads, holding one entry per CDR3 protein. The sample carries approximately 150,000 distinct CDR3 sequences, approximately 6.2% recorded once. Sequenced here: CD4+ T cells sorted from PBMCs, sampled on the day of the first yellow fever vaccination. These receptors all stem from a man younger than 30 who received the YFV17D yellow fever vaccine. Both conserved end residues are part of each CDR3. The D gene is left open where the match is weak. The size entry is marked missing in some rows and otherwise reads once, few, many or a size class.

clone_size: few; d_call: TRBD1; v_call: TRBV15; j_call: TRBJ1-5; cdr3_nt: TGTGCCACCAGCAGAGGCGGGACAGGGGGCAATCAGCCCCAGCATTTT; cdr3_aa: CATSRGGTGGNQPQHF
clone_size: many; d_call: TRBD2; v_call: TRBV7-2; j_call: TRBJ2-1; cdr3_nt: TGTGCCAGCAGCCTCTGGACTAGCACCCTGAGGAATGAGCAGTTCTTC; cdr3_aa: CASSLWTSTLRNEQFF
clone_size: .; d_call: .; v_call: TRBV2; j_call: TRBJ2-7; cdr3_nt: TGTGCCAGCAGGGGATGGGCAGGCGTCGGCCCCTCCTTCTTC; cdr3_aa: CASRGWAGVGPSFF
clone_size: few; d_call: TRBD2; v_call: TRBV29-1; j_call: TRBJ2-5; cdr3_nt: TGCAGCGTTATACCCGGGACTAGCCAAGAGACCCAGTACTTC; cdr3_aa: CSVIPGTSQETQYF
clone_size: .; d_call: .; v_call: TRBV7-3; j_call: TRBJ1-6; cdr3_nt: TGTGCCACCGCGGATAATATTTATTCACCCCTCCACTTT; cdr3_aa: CATADNIYSPLHF
clone_size: few; d_call: .; v_call: TRBV6-1; j_call: TRBJ1-1; cdr3_nt: TGTGCCAGCAGCCCAAGGTTTTCTGGCTTGCCTGAAGCTTTCTTT; cdr3_aa: CASSPRFSGLPEAFF
clone_size: few; d_call: TRBD2; v_call: TRBV20-1; j_call: TRBJ2-1; cdr3_nt: TGCAGTGCTAGGTCCCTAGCGGTTACCTACAATGAGCAGTTCTTC; cdr3_aa: CSARSLAVTYNEQFF
clone_size: many; d_call: .; v_call: TRBV6-1; j_call: TRBJ2-3; cdr3_nt: TGTGCCAGCAGTGAAGGGACACACACAGATACGCAGTATTTT; cdr3_aa: CASSEGTHTDTQYF
clone_size: many; d_call: .; v_call: TRBV5-1; j_call: TRBJ2-5; cdr3_nt: TGCGCCAGTCGGGGTGAGGGGCAAGAGACCCAGTACTTC; cdr3_aa: CASRGEGQETQYF
clone_size: .; d_call: .; v_call: TRBV4-1; j_call: TRBJ2-3; cdr3_nt: TGCGCCAGCAGCCAAGATATAACAGCCAATACGCAGTATTTT; cdr3_aa: CASSQDITANTQYF
clone_size: many; d_call: .; v_call: TRBV4-3; j_call: TRBJ2-1; cdr3_nt: TGCGCCAGCAGCCAAGAGATTAGGATCAATGAGCAGTTCTTC; cdr3_aa: CASSQEIRINEQFF
clone_size: many; d_call: TRBD2; v_call: TRBV7-7; j_call: TRBJ2-1; cdr3_nt: TGTGCTAGCAGCGCGGGACTAGCGGGGAACAATGAGCAGTTCTTC; cdr3_aa: CASSAGLAGNNEQFF
clone_size: few; d_call: .; v_call: TRBV10-3; j_call: TRBJ1-1; cdr3_nt: TGTGCCGCCGCCCGTCCCGGGGGTGAAGCTTTCTTT; cdr3_aa: CAAARPGGEAFF
clone_size: few; d_call: .; v_call: TRBV5-1; j_call: TRBJ1-1; cdr3_nt: TGCGCCAGCAGCCCCGATCAACGTCGGACTGAAGCTTTCTTT; cdr3_aa: CASSPDQRRTEAFF
clone_size: .; d_call: .; v_call: TRBV18; j_call: TRBJ1-5; cdr3_nt: TGTGCCAGCTCACCACAAACTGGCGTGGGTCAGCCCCAGCATTTT; cdr3_aa: CASSPQTGVGQPQHF
clone_size: many; d_call: .; v_call: TRBV27; j_call: TRBJ1-1; cdr3_nt: TGTGCCAGCGGCGCCTCCGAGGGCACTGAAGCTTTCTTT; cdr3_aa: CASGASEGTEAFF
clone_size: many; d_call: .; v_call: TRBV6-2/TRBV6-3; j_call: TRBJ2-2; cdr3_nt: TGTGCCAGCAGTTATTGGTTGGGTACCGGGGAGCTGTTTTTT; cdr3_aa: CASSYWLGTGELFF
clone_size: .; d_call: .; v_call: TRBV21-1; j_call: TRBJ1-2; cdr3_nt: TGTGCCAGCAGCAAAGGCCCTATGGACTATGGCTACACCTTC; cdr3_aa: CASSKGPMDYGYTF
clone_size: many; d_call: TRBD2; v_call: TRBV25-1; j_call: TRBJ2-3; cdr3_nt: TGTGCCAGCAGTGAATTGGGGAGCGGGGGGCAGAGAGATACGCAGTATTTT; cdr3_aa: CASSELGSGGQRDTQYF
clone_size: few; d_call: TRBD2; v_call: TRBV6-1; j_call: TRBJ2-1; cdr3_nt: TGTGCCAGCAGCCACACGGGGCGGGGGGCCTCTGCGGGCGATGAGCAGTTCTTC; cdr3_aa: CASSHTGRGASAGDEQFF
clone_size: .; d_call: TRBD2; v_call: TRBV7-3; j_call: TRBJ2-5; cdr3_nt: TGTGCCAGCAGCTTAGCGAGCGGGGGGAGAGAGACCCAGTACTTC; cdr3_aa: CASSLASGGRETQYF
clone_size: few; d_call: TRBD2; v_call: TRBV5-1; j_call: TRBJ2-3; cdr3_nt: TGCGCCAGCAGCTTGGCGGCGGGGGGGACTAGCACAGATACGCAGTATTTT; cdr3_aa: CASSLAAGGTSTDTQYF
clone_size: few; d_call: .; v_call: TRBV28; j_call: TRBJ1-2; cdr3_nt: TGTGCCAGCAGCCGCGACGGTTCGTATGGCTACACCTTC; cdr3_aa: CASSRDGSYGYTF
clone_size: many; d_call: .; v_call: TRBV6-4; j_call: TRBJ2-1; cdr3_nt: TGTGCCAGCAGTGACTCCCGTGAGCAGTTCTTC; cdr3_aa: CASSDSREQFF
clone_size: many; d_call: TRBD2; v_call: TRBV20-1; j_call: TRBJ2-5; cdr3_nt: TGCAGTGCTTGGACTAGCGGGGGGGGAGAGACCCAGTACTTC; cdr3_aa: CSAWTSGGGETQYF
clone_size: many; d_call: TRBD1; v_call: TRBV12-3/TRBV12-4; j_call: TRBJ1-5; cdr3_nt: TGTGCCAGCAGTTTAGGGACAGGGCTGCAGCCCCAGCATTTT; cdr3_aa: CASSLGTGLQPQHF
clone_size: .; d_call: TRBD1; v_call: TRBV15; j_call: TRBJ2-7; cdr3_nt: TGTGCCACCAGCAGGGACAGGCCCTACGAGCAGTACTTC; cdr3_aa: CATSRDRPYEQYF
clone_size: .; d_call: .; v_call: TRBV4-2; j_call: TRBJ1-4; cdr3_nt: TGTGCCAGCAGCCAAGACAGTACGGTGTGGATCGAAAAACTGTTTTTT; cdr3_aa: CASSQDSTVWIEKLFF
clone_size: many; d_call: TRBD1; v_call: TRBV7-2; j_call: TRBJ1-1; cdr3_nt: TGTGCCAGCAGCCTGGACAGGAGCACTGAAGCTTTCTTT; cdr3_aa: CASSLDRSTEAFF
clone_size: many; d_call: .; v_call: TRBV7-2; j_call: TRBJ1-6; cdr3_nt: TGTGCCAGCAGCTTGTCTTCAGGGCTGAATTCACCCCTCCACTTT; cdr3_aa: CASSLSSGLNSPLHF
clone_size: .; d_call: .; v_call: TRBV11-3; j_call: TRBJ2-2; cdr3_nt: TGTGCCAGCAGCTTATGGGGCTCGGGCACCGGGGAGCTGTTTTTT; cdr3_aa: CASSLWGSGTGELFF
clone_size: many; d_call: TRBD1; v_call: TRBV12-3/TRBV12-4; j_call: TRBJ1-3; cdr3_nt: TGTGCCAGCAGTTTGACAGGGGCTAACGGAAACACCATATATTTT; cdr3_aa: CASSLTGANGNTIYF
clone_size: many; d_call: TRBD1; v_call: TRBV5-1; j_call: TRBJ2-5; cdr3_nt: TGCGCCAGCAGGCCCGGGACAGAAGAGACCCAGTACTTC; cdr3_aa: CASRPGTEETQYF
clone_size: many; d_call: .; v_call: TRBV12-3/TRBV12-4; j_call: TRBJ1-4; cdr3_nt: TGTGCCAGCAGCTTATCTGGCGTGAGGGGTAAACTGTTTTTT; cdr3_aa: CASSLSGVRGKLFF